This T cell receptor (beta chain) was captured in a study of memory CD4+ T cells and cytomegalovirus serostatus. Overall study results and limits: CD4+ memory repertoires contained about two fifths of the 164 reported CMV TCRbeta sequences. Repertoires predicted CMV serostatus with median bootstrapped AUC of approximately 0.94.

Details on this clone: Its antigen is not known.

The repertoire was sequenced with immunoSEQ multiplex PCR; TCRdb's copy has only in-frame clones and lacks some. The table has roughly 42,000 clones, 78% seen once. Single viable CD3+CD4+CD8-CD45RO+ cells were sorted as the memory CD4+ T cells. The CDR3 runs to 14 residues. The germline CDR1 and CDR2 sequences are ENHRY and SYGVKD. The ends were cut back, 6 bases at V and 3 bases at J, with 11 bases in the middle. Source material: memory CD4+ T cells from blood. This sequence joins TRBV10-3 and TRBJ2-2; possibly TRBD2 for D (5 bases). The sequence derives from an adult in good health and CMV-seronegative. The CDR3 loop is CAIRESGDTGELFF. CDR3 nucleotide sequence: TGTGCCATCAGGGAAAGCGGAGACACCGGGGAGCTGTTTTTT.